Given below is one T cell receptor beta chain in context. This CDR3 has 13 residues. Germline V gene lookup returns CDR1 GTSNPN and CDR2 SVGIG (reference sequence). After removal of 3 bases from V and 9 bases from J, the junction contained 5 bases not matched to a gene. The sample belongs to a study of shared clonotypes between healthy human individuals. Generated by immunoSEQ multiplex PCR, the TCRdb table keeps only in-frame clones and is missing some. The sample lists hundreds of thousands of clones, about 74% seen once, with less than 2% in the top ten. The TCR comes from a woman aged 25 to 39 in good health. Material for sequencing was memory CD4+ T cells sorted from blood. Subset specified: CD45RA-negative fraction. This chain links TRBV30 with TRBJ2-2, with 9 bases identical to TRBD2. CDR3 DNA: TGTGCCTGGAGGTCTAGCGGGACCTGGGAGCTGTTTTTT. This encodes CAWRSSGTWELFF.